These 11 T cell receptor beta chains came from one sample sequenced in a study of CD8 T cells in Susac syndrome. Random hexamers served to reverse transcribe roughly 0.45 to 1 ug RNA. TCRdb processed the immunoSEQ multiplex PCR reads anew with MiXCR; each CDR3 protein has one entry. The table includes 180,000 or so distinct CDR3 sequences, about 95% detected once. Material for sequencing was CD4+ T cells from PBMCs. These receptors all stem from a human donor with multiple sclerosis.

This clonotype was counted only a few times. The rearrangement uses TRBV15 and TRBJ2-3; tentative D call: TRBD1 (5 bases). This CDR3 comprises 13 residues. The germline CDR1 and CDR2 sequences are LNHNV and YYDKDF (reference sequence). Between the trimmed V and J ends, which lost 3 bases and 4 bases, there was a span of 8 bases. CDR3 DNA sequence: TGTGCCACCAGCAGGGGGCCGGCAGATACGCAGTATTTT. Translating it yields CATSRGPADTQYF.

The CDR3 DNA reads as TGTGCCAGCAGCCAAGGGTCCCTGCCGGGGGAGACCCAGTACTTC. As protein: CASSQGSLPGETQYF. The chain employs TRBV14 and TRBJ2-5; maybe TRBD2 (5 bases). The germline V and J ends were trimmed by 1 base and 5 bases, with 14 bases remaining between them. CDR3 length equals 15 residues. Germline CDR1 SGHDN, CDR2 FVKESK.

CDR3 amino acids: CSVAGPWYEQYF. The CDR3 DNA reads TGCAGCGTTGCAGGGCCTTGGTACGAGCAGTACTTC. The rearrangement links TRBV29-1 to TRBJ2-7; TRBD1 might be the D (5 bases). From germline, CDR1 is SQVTM and CDR2 ANQGSEA. V was clipped by 4 bases and J by 4 bases, with 11 bases between them. This CDR3 comprises 12 residues.

This chain connects TRBV12-3 or TRBV12-4 to TRBJ1-3; D gene unclear. The V end was cut by 8 bases, the J end by 8 bases, with 13 bases between. This CDR3 is built from 12 residues. The chain's CDR3 is CASSPGRDTIYF. CDR3 nucleotide sequence: TGTGCCAGCTCCCCCGGGAGGGACACCATATATTTT.

The CDR3 bases are TGTGCCAGCAGCCCGGGACCCACCTACGAGCAGTACTTC. It codes for CASSPGPTYEQYF. This chain uses TRBV7-9 with TRBJ2-7; D may correspond to TRBD1 or TRBD2 (5 bases each). Germline lookup yields CDR1 SEHNR and CDR2 FQNEAQ (reference sequence). This CDR3 has 13 residues. With 5 bases removed from V and 2 bases from J, the gap between germline ends came to 10 bases.

The chain recombines TRBV25-1 with TRBJ2-1; 10 bases are shared with TRBD2. The CDR3 has 15 amino acids. Per germline, CDR1 MGHDK and CDR2 SYGVNS. V trimming: 3 bases; J trimming: 8 bases; junction bases outside the gene matches: 7. For the CDR3, the DNA is TGTGCCAGCAGTGAGGGGGCTAGCGGGAGCTATGAGCAGTTCTTC. Its translation: CASSEGASGSYEQFF.

The chain carries TRBV7-3 and TRBJ1-2, with 7 positions matching TRBD1. CDR1 and CDR2 from the germline V gene are SGHTA and FQGTGA. The trim removed 5 bases at V and 7 bases at J, leaving 7 bases unmatched. This CDR3 region has 13 residues. CDR3: CASSLRDSRGYTF. The CDR3 DNA reads TGTGCCAGCAGCCTCCGGGACAGCCGTGGCTACACCTTC.

J is TRBJ2-7 and V is TRBV20-1; D could derive from TRBD1 or TRBD2 (5 bases each). Germline V lookup: CDR1 DFQATT, CDR2 SNEGSKA (reference sequence). The CDR3 extends over 13 amino acids. V lost 5 bases and J 4 bases, leaving 15 bases between the germline ends. CDR3 coding DNA: TGCAGTGCTGAAGCACCGGGACGGTACGAGCAGTACTTC. This gives the protein CSAEAPGRYEQYF.

This sequence joins TRBV3-1 and TRBJ2-2; no reliable D call. Trimming removed 3 bases at V and 5 bases at J, with 4 bases between. From germline, CDR1 is LGHDT and CDR2 YNNKEL (reference sequence). The CDR3 length is 12 residues. CDR3 loop: CASSQRTGELFF. CDR3 bases: TGTGCCAGCAGCCAGAGGACCGGGGAGCTGTTTTTT.

This sequence joins TRBV4-2 and TRBJ1-6, with D possibly matching TRBD1 (6 bases). V was cut by 0 bases and J by 11 bases, with 17 bases left in between. The CDR3 totals 16 residues. CDR1 is LGHNA, CDR2 YNFKEQ, per germline. CDR3 residues: CASSQELGGVGAPLHF. CDR3 bases: TGTGCCAGCAGCCAAGAGCTGGGGGGCGTAGGTGCACCCCTCCACTTT.

The rearrangement uses TRBV5-1 and TRBJ2-1, with D hard to call. The V gene's germline CDR1 is SGHRS and CDR2 YFSETQ. CDR3 length equals 15 residues. The ends were cut back, 3 bases at V and 1 base at J, with 11 bases in the middle. The CDR3 reads CASSSLGYSYNEQFF. CDR3 bases: TGCGCCAGCAGCTCTTTGGGGTATTCCTACAATGAGCAGTTCTTC.